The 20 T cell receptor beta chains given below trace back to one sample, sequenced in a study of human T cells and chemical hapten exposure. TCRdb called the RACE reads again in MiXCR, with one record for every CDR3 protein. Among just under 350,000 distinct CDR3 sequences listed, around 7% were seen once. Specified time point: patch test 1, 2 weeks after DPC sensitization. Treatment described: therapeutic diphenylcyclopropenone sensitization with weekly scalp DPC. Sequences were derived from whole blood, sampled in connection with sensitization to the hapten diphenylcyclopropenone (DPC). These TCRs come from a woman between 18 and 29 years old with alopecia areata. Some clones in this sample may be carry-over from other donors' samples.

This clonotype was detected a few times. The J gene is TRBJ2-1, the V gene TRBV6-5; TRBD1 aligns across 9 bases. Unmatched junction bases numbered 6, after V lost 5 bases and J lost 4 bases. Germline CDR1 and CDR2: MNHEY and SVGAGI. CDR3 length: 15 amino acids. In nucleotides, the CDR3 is TGTGCCAGCAGTCCTACAGGGGGCTATTACAATGAGCAGTTCTTC. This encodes CASSPTGGYYNEQFF.

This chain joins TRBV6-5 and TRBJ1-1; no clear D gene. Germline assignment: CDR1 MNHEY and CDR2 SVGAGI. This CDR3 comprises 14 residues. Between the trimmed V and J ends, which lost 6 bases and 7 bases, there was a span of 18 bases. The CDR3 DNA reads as TGTGCCAGCAGCTCCGGGGTGGTTGGGGTTGAAGCTTTCTTT. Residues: CASSSGVVGVEAFF.

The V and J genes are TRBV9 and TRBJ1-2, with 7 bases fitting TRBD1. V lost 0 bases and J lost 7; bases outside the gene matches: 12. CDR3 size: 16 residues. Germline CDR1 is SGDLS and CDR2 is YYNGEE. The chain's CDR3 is CASSVEVTGQRTGYTF. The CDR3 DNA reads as TGTGCCAGCAGCGTAGAGGTCACGGGACAGAGGACTGGCTACACCTTC.

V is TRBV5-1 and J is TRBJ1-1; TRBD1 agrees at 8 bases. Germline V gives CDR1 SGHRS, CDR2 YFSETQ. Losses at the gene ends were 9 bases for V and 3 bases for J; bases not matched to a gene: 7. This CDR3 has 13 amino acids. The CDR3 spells CATSTGADTEAFF. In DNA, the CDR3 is TGCGCCACCTCGACAGGGGCGGACACTGAAGCTTTCTTT.

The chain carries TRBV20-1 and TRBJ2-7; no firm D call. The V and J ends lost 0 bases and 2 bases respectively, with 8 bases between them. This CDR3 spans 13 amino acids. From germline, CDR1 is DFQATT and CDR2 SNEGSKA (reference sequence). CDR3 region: CSARDKTPYEQYF. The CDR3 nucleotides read TGCAGTGCTAGAGATAAAACCCCCTACGAGCAGTACTTC.

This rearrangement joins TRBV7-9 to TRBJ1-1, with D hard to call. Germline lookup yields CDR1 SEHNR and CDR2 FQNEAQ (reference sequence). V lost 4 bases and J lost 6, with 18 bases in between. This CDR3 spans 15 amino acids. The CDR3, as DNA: TGTGCCAGCAGCTCCCGGGTTGGAGGCCCCGCTGAAGCTTTCTTT. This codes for CASSSRVGGPAEAFF.

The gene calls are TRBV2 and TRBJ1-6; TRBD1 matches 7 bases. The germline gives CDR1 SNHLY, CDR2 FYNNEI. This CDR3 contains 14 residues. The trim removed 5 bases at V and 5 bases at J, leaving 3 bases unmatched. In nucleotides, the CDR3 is TGTGCCAGCAGTCCAACAGGGGATAATTCACCCCTCCACTTT. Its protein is CASSPTGDNSPLHF.

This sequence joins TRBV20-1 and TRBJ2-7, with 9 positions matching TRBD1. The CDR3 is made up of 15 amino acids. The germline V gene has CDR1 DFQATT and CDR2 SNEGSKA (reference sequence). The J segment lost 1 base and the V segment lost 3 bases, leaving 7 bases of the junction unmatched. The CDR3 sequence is CSARRPGQGSYEQYF. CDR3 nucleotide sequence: TGCAGTGCTAGGAGACCGGGACAGGGATCCTACGAGCAGTACTTC.

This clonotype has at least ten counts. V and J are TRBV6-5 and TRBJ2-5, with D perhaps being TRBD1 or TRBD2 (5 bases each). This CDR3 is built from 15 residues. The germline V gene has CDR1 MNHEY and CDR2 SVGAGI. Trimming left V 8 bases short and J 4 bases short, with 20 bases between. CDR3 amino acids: CASRLRGSYRETQYF. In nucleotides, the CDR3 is TGTGCCAGCCGTCTGAGGGGTTCGTATAGAGAGACCCAGTACTTC.

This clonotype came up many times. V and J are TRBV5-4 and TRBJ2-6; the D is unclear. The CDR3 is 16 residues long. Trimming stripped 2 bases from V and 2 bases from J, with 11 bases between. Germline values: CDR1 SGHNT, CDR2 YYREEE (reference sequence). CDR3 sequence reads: CASSFDRVAGANVLTF. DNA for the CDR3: TGTGCCAGCAGCTTTGATCGGGTAGCTGGGGCCAACGTCCTGACTTTC.

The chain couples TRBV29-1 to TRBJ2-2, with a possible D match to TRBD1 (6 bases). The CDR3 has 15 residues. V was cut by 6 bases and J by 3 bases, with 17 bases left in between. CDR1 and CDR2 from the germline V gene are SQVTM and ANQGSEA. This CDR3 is CSVRKQGEDTGELFF. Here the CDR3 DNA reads TGCAGCGTCAGGAAACAGGGAGAGGACACCGGGGAGCTGTTTTTT.

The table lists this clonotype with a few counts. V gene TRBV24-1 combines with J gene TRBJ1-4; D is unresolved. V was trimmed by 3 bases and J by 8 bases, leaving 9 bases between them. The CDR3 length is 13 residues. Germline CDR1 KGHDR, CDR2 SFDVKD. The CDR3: CATSDRRREKLFF. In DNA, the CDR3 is TGTGCCACCAGTGATAGGAGGCGGGAAAAACTGTTTTTT.

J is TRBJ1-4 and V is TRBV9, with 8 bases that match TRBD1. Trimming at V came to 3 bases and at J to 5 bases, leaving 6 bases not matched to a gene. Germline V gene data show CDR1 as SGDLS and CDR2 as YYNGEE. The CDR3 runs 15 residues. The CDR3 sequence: CASSARQGWNEKLFF. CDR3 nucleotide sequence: TGTGCCAGCAGCGCGAGACAGGGGTGGAATGAAAAACTGTTTTTT.

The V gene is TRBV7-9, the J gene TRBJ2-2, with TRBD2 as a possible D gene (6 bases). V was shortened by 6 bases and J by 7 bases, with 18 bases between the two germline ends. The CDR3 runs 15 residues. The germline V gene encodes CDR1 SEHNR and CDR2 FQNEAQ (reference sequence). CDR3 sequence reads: CASRRDRLVVGELFF. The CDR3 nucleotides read TGTGCCAGCAGGCGGGACCGCTTAGTTGTCGGGGAGCTGTTTTTT.

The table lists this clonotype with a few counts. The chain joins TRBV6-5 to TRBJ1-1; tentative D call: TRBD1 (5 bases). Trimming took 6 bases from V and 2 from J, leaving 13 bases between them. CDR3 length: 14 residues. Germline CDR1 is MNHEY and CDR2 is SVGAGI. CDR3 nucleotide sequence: TGTGCCAGCAGAAGGGGAGAGGTTAACACTGAAGCTTTCTTT. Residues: CASRRGEVNTEAFF.

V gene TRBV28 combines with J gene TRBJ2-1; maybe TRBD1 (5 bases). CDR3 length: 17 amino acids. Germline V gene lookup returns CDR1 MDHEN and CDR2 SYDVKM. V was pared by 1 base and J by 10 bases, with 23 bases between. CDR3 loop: CASSLSPARGEVNEQFF. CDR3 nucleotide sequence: TGTGCCAGCAGTTTATCCCCAGCTAGGGGTGAGGTAAACGAGCAGTTCTTC.

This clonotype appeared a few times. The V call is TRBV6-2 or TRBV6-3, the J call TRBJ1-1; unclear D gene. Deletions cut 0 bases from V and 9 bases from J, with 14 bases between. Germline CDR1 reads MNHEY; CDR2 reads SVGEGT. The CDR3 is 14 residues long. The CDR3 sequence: CASSYSFGEGQAFF. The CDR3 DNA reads TGTGCCAGCAGTTACTCGTTCGGGGAAGGTCAAGCTTTCTTT.

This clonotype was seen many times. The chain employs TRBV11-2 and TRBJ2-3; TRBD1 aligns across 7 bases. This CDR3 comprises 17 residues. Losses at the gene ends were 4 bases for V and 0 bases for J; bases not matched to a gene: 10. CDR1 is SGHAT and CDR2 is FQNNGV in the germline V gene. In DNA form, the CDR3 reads TGTGCCAGCAGCTCCTATCCCGGGACAGCAAGCACAGATACGCAGTATTTT. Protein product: CASSSYPGTASTDTQYF.

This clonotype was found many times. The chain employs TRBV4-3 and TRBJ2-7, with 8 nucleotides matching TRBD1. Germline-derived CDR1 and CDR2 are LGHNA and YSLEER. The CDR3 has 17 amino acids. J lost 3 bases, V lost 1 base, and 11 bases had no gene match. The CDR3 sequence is CASSQGAAGQGNYEQYF. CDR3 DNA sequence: TGCGCCAGCAGCCAAGGTGCTGCTGGACAGGGTAACTACGAGCAGTACTTC.

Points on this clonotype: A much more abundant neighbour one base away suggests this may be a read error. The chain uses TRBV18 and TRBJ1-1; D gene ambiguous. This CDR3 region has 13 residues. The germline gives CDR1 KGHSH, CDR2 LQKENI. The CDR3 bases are TGTGCCAACTCACCACCACAGAACACTGAAGCTTTCTTT. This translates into CANSPPQNTEAFF.